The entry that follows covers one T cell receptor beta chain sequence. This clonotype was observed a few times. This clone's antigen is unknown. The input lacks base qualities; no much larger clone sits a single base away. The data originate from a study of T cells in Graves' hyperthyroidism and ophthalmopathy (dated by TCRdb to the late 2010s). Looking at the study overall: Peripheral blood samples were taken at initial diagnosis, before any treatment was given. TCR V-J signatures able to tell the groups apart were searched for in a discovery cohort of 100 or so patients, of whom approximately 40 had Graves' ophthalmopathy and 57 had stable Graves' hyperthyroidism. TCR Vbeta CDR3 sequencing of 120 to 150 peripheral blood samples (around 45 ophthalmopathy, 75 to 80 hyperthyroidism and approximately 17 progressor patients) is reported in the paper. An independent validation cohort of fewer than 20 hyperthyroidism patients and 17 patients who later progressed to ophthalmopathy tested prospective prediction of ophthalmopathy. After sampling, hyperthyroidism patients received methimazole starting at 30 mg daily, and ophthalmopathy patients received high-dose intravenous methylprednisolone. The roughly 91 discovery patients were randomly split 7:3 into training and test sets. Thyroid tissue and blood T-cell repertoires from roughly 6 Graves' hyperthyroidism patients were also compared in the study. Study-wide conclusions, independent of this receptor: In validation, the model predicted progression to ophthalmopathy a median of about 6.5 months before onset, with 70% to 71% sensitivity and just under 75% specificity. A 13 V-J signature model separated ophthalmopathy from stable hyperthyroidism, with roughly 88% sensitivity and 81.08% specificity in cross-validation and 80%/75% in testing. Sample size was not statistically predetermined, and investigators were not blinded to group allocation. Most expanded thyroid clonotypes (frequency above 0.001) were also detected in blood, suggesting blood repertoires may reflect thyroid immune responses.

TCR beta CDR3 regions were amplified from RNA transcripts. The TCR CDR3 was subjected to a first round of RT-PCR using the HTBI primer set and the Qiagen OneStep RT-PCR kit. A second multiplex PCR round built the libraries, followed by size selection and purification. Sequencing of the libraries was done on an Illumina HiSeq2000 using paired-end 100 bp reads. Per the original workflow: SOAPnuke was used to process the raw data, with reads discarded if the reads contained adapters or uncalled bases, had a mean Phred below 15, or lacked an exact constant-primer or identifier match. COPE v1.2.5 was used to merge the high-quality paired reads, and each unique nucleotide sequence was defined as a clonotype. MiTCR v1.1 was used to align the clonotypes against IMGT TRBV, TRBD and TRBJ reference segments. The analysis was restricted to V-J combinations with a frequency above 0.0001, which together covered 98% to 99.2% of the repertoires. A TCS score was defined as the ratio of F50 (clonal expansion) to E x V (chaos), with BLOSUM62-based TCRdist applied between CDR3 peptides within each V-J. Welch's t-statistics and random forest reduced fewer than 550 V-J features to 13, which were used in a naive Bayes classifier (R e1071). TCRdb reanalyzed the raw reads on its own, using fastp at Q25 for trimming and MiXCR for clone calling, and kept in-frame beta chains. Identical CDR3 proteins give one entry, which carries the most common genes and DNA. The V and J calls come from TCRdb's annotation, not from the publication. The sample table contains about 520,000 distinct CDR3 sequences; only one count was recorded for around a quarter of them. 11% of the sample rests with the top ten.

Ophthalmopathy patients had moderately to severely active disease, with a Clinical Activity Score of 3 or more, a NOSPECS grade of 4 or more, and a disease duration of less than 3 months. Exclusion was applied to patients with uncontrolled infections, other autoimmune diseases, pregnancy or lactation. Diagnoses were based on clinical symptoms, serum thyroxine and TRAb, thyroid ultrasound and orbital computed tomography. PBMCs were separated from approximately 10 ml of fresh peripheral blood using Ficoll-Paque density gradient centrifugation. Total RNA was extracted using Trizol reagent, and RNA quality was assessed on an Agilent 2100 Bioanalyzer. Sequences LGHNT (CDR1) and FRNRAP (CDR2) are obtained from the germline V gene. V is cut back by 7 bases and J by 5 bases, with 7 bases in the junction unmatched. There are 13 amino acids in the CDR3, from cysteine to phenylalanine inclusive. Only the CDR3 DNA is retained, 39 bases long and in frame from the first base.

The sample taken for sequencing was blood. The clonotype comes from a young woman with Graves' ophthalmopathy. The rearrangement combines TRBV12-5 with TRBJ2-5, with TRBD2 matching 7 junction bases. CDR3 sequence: CASAGLVGETQYF. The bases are TGTGCTAGTGCCGGACTAGTGGGCGAGACCCAGTACTTC.